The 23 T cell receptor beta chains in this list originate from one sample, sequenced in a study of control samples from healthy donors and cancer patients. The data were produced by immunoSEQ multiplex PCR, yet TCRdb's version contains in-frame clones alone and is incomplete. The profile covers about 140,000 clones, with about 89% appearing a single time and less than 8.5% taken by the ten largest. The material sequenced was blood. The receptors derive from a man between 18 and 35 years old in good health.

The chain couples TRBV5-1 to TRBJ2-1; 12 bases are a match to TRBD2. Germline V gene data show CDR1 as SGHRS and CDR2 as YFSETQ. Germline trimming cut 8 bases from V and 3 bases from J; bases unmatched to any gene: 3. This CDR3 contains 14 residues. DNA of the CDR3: TGCGCCAGTAAGACTAGCGGGGGCTACAATGAGCAGTTCTTC. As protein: CASKTSGGYNEQFF.

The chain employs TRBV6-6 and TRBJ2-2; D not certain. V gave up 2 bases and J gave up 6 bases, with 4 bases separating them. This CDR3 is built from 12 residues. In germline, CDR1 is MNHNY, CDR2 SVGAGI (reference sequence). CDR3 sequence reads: CASSYGPGELFF. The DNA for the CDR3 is TGTGCCAGCAGTTACGGTCCCGGGGAGCTGTTTTTT.

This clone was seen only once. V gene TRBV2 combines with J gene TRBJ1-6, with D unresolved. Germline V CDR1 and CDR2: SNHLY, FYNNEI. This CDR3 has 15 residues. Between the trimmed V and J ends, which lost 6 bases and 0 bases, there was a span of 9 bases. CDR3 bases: TGTGCCAGCAGGGCCTCGAGCTCCTATAATTCACCCCTCCACTTT. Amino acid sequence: CASRASSSYNSPLHF.

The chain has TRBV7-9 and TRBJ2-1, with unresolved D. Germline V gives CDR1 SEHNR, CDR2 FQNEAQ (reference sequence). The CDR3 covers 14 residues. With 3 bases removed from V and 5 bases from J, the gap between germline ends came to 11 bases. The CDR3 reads CASSLVPRDNEQFF. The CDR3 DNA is TGTGCCAGCAGCTTGGTACCAAGGGACAATGAGCAGTTCTTC.

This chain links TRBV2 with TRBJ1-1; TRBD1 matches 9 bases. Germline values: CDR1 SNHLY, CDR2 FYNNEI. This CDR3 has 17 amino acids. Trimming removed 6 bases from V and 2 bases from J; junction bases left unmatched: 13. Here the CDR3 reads CASRRGPGTGPNTEAFF. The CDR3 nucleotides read TGTGCCAGCAGGAGGGGTCCCGGGACAGGGCCTAACACTGAAGCTTTCTTT.

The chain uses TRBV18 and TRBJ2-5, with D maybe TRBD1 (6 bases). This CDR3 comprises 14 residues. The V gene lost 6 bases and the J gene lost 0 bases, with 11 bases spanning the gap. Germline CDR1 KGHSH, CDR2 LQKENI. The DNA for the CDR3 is TGTGCCAGCTCTCCGAGGACAGACCAAGAGACCCAGTACTTC. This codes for CASSPRTDQETQYF.

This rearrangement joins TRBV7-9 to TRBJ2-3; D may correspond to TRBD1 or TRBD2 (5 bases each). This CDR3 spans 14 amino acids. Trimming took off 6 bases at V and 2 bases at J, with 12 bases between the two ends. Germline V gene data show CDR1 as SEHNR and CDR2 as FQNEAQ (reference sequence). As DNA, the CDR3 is TGTGCCAGCAGTTCGTCGGGGCTCACAGATACGCAGTATTTT. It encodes CASSSSGLTDTQYF.

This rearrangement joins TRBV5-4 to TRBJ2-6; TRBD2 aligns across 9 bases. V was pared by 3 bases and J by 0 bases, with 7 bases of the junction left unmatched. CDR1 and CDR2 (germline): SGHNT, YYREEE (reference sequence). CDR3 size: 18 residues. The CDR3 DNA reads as TGTGCCAGCAGCTCCTTAGCGGGGGCCTACTCTGGGGCCAACGTCCTGACTTTC. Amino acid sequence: CASSSLAGAYSGANVLTF.

Written as DNA, the CDR3 is TGTGCCAGCACACGGACTAGCGGGACCGGGGAGCTGTTTTTT. Translating it yields CASTRTSGTGELFF. The chain joins TRBV11-2 to TRBJ2-2; 11 bases match TRBD2. With V trimmed by 7 bases and J by 5 bases, 3 bases remained unmatched. This CDR3 is built from 14 residues. Looked up from germline, CDR1 is SGHAT and CDR2 is FQNNGV.

The CDR3 region has the DNA TGTGCCAGCAGCTTGTCCCGCGACAGTGGAATCTATGGCTACACCTTC. Its protein product is CASSLSRDSGIYGYTF. V is TRBV7-2 and J is TRBJ1-2; D possibly corresponds to TRBD1 (5 bases). V gave up 3 bases and J gave up 4 bases, with 18 bases separating them. The CDR3 runs 16 residues. The germline V gene has CDR1 SGHTA and CDR2 FQGNSA.

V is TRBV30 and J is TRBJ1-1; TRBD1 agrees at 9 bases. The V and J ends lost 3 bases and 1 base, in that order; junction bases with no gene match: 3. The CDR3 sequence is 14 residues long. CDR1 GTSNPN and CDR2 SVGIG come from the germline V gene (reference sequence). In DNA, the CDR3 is TGTGCCTGGAGACAGGGGGCAGGGAACACTGAAGCTTTCTTT. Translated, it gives CAWRQGAGNTEAFF.

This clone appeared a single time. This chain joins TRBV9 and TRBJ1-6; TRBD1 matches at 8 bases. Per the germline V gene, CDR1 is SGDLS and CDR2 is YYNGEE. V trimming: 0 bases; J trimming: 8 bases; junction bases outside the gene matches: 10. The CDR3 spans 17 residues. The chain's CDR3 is CASSVAPGTGPYSPLHF. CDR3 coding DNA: TGTGCCAGCAGCGTAGCACCGGGGACAGGACCATATTCACCCCTCCACTTT.

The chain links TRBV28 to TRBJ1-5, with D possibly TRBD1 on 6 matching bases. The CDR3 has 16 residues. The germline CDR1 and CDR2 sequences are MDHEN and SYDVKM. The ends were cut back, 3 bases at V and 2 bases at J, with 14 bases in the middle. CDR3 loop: CASSFRQGRGNQPQHF. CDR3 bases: TGTGCCAGCAGTTTCCGCCAGGGGCGGGGCAATCAGCCCCAGCATTTT.

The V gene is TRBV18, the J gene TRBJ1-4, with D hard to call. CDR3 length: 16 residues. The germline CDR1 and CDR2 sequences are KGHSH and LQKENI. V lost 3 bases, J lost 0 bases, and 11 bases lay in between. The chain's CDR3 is CASSPTRAATNEKLFF. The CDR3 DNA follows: TGTGCCAGCTCACCCACGCGGGCCGCAACTAATGAAAAACTGTTTTTT. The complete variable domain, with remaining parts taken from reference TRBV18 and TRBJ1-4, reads NAGVMQNPRHLVRRRGQEARLRCSPMKGHSHVYWYRQLPEEGLKFMVYLQKENIIDESGMPKERFSAEFPKEGPSILRIQQVVRGDSAAYFCASSPTRAATNEKLFFGSGTQLSVL.

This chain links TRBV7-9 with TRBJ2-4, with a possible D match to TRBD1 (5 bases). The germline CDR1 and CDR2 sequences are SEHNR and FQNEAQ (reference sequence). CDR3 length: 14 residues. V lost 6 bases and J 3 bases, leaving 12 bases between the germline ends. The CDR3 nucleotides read TGTGCCAGCAGAAAGGACATGGGCAAAAACATTCAGTACTTC. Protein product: CASRKDMGKNIQYF.

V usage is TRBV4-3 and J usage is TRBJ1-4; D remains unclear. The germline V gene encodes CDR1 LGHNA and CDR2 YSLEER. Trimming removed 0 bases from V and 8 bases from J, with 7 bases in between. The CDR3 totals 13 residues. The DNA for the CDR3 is TGCGCCAGCAGCCAAGATCGCTGGGAAAAACTGTTTTTT. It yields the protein CASSQDRWEKLFF.

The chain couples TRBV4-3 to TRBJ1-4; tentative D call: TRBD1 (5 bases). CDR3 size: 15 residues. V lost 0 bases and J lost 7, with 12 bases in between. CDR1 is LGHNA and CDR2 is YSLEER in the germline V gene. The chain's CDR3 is CASSQDLKGTEKLFF. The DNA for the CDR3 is TGCGCCAGCAGCCAAGATCTTAAGGGGACTGAAAAACTGTTTTTT.

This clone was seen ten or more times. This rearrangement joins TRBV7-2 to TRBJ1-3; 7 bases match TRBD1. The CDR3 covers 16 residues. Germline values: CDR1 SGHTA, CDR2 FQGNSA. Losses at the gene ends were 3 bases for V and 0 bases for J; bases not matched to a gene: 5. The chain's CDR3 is CASSFGGTVSGNTIYF. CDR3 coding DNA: TGTGCCAGCAGCTTTGGGGGGACAGTCTCTGGAAACACCATATATTTT.

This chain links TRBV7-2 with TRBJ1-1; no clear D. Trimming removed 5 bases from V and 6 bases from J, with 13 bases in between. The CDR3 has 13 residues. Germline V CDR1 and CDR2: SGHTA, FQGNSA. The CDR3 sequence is CASSVNRVSEAFF. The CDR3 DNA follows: TGTGCCAGCAGCGTTAACAGAGTCTCTGAAGCTTTCTTT.

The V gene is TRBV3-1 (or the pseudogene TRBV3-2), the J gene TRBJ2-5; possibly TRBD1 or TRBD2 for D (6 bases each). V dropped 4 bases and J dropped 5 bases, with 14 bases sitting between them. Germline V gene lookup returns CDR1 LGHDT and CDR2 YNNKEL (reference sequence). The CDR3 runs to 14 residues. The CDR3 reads CASSPGPGGETQYF. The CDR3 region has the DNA TGTGCCAGCAGCCCCGGACCCGGGGGCGAGACCCAGTACTTC.

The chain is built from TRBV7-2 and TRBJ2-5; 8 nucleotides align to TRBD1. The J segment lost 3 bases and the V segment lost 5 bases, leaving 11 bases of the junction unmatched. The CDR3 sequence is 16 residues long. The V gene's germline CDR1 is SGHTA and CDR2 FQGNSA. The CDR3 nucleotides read TGTGCCAGCAGCCCTATTAAAACGACAGGGGAAGAGACCCAGTACTTC. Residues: CASSPIKTTGEETQYF.

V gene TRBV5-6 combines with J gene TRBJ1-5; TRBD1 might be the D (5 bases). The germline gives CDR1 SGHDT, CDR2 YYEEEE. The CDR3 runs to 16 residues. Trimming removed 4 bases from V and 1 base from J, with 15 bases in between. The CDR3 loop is CASSTPRDGSNQPQHF. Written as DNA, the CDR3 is TGTGCCAGCAGCACCCCCAGGGATGGGAGCAATCAGCCCCAGCATTTT.

The CDR3 protein is CASSQVRDGWDGYTF. DNA of the CDR3: TGTGCCAGCAGCCAAGTCCGGGACGGATGGGATGGCTACACCTTC. The chain couples TRBV3-1 (or the pseudogene TRBV3-2) to TRBJ1-2; D is perhaps TRBD1 (5 bases). V was shortened by 1 base and J by 6 bases, with 15 bases between the two germline ends. This CDR3 spans 15 amino acids. Per the germline V gene, CDR1 is LGHDT and CDR2 is YNNKEL (reference sequence).